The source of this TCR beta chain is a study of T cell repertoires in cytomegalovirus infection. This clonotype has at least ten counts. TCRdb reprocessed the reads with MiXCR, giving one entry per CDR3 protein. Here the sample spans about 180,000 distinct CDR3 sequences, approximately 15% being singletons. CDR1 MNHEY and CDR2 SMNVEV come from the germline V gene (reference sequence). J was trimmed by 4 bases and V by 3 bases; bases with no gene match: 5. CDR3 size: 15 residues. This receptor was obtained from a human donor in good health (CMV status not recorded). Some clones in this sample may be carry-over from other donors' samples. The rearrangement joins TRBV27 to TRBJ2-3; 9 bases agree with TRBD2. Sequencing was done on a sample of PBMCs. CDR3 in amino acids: CASSFGLAGSDTQYF. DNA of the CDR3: TGTGCCAGCAGTTTCGGGCTAGCGGGATCAGATACGCAGTATTTT.